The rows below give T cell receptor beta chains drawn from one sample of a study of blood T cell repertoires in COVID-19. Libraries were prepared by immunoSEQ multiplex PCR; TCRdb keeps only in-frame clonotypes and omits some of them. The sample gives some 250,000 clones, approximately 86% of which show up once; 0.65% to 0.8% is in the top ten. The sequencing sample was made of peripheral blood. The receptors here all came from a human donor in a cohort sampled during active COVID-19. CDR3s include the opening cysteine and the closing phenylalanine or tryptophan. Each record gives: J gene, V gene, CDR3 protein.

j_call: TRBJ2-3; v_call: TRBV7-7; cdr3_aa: CASSRMTSADTQYF
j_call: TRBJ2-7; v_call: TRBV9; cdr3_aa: CASSEGLAGVYSSYEQYF
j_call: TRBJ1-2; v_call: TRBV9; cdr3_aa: CASSGGPNYGYTF
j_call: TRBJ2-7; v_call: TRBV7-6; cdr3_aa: CASSLRDHEQYF
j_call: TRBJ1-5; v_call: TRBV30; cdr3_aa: CAWKGQETKSNQPQHF
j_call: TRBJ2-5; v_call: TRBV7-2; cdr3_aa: CASSHGRDSRGRETQYF
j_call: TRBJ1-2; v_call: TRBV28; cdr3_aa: CASRFDRGKNYGYTF
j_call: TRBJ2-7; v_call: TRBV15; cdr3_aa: CATRVVAGGNEQYF
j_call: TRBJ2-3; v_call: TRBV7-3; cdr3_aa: CASSLRSGTDTQYF
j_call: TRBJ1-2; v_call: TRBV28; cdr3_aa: CASSFPPDRGGHGYTF
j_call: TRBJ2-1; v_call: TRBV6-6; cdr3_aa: CASSYSIVGEDNEQFF
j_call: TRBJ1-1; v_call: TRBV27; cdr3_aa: CASSKLGARLNTEAFF
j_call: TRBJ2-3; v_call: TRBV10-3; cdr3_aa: CATLAGDTDTQYF
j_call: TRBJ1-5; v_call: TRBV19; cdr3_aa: CASSIVDAGITGQPQHF
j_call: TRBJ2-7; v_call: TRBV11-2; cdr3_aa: CASSSSGSEFYEQYF
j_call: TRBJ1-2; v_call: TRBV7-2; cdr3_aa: CASSQNRNRFNYGYTF
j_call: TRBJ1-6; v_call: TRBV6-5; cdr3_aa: CASSYGGTYNSPLHF
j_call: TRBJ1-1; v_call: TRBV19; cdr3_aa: CASSPSWGHTEAFF
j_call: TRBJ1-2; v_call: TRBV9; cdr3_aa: CASSLMSQGSAYGYTF
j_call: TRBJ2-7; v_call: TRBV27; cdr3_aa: CASSPGLTGYEQYF
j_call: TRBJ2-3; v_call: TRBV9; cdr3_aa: CASSLGGGGVADTQYF
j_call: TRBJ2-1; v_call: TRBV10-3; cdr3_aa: CAISDSGTNSYNEQFF
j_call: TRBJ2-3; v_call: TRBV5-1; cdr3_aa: CASSSPRTGGEADTQYF
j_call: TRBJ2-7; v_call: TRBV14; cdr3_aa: CASSQDWAGQQYF
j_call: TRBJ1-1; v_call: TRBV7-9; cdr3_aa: CASSLVRVLMNTEAFF
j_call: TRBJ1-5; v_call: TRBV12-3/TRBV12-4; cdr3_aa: CASSGTDNQPQHF
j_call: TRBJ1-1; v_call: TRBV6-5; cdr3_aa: CASKTDRGPTEAFF
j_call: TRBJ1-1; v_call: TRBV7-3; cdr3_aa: CASSFGWNTEAFF
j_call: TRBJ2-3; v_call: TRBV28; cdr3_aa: CASSPPGGGRDTQYF